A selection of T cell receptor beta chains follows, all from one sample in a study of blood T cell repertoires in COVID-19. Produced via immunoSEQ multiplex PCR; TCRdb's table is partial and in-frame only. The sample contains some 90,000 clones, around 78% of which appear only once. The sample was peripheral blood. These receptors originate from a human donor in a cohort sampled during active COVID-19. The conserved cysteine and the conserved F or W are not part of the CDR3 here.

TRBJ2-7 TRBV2 ASSDSGGLGEQY
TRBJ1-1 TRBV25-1 ATQRYTEAF
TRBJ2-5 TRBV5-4 ASSRGLAGGETQY
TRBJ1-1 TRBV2 ASRGQGATEAF
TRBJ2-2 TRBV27 ASRQPNTGELF
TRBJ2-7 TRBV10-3 ATGGPLYEQY
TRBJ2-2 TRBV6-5 ASSRGDVGELF
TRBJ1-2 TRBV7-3 ASSFAADGSYT
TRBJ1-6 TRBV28 ASRESSYNSPLH
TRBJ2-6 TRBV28 ASSTPRQSGANVLT
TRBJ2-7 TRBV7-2 ASSYHGINAYEQY
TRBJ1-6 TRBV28 ASSLRDYNSPLH
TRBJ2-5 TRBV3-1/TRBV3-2 ASSQGPGGKTQY
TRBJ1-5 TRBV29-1 SVEVSGTGNQPQH
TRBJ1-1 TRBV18 ASSPLGQGEGTEAF
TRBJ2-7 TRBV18 ASSPRDSSYEQY
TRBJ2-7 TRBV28 ASSPGQGDEQY
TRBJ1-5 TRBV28 ASSHARPEQGGNQPQH
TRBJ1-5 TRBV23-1 ASSERVYSNQPQH
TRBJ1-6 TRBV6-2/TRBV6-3 ASSYGQGAGSPLH
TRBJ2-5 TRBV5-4 ASSLPSTGGEETQY
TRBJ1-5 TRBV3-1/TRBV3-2 ASSQLTGANQPQH
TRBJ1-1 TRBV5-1 ASSGVVVGTEAF
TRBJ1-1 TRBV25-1 ASSAYRGDTEAF
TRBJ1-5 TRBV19 ASSEKGQGDNQPQH
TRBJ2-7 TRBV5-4 ASSLETGRAYEQY
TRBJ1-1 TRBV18 ASSPSGDTEAF
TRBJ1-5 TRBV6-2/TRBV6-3 ASSYPGGSTVNQPQH
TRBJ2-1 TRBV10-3 AISQDRGPLDEQF
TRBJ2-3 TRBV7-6 ASSSYSTDTQY
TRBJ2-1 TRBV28 ASRRPNRYNEQF
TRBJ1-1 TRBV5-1 ASSLKGDRGSTEAF
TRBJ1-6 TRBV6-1 ASSEYSRGSPLH
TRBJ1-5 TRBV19 ASSKGAGGYQPQH
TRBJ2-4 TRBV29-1 SVGRGGSGSENIQY
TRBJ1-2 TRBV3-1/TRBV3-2 ASSQGLRDSNYGYT
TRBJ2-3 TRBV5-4 ASPIGRDTQY
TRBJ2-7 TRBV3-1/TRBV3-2 ASSQLGLGAYEQY
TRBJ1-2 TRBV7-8 ASRKPGQGHLGGGYT
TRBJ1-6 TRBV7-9 ASTKGQADSPLH
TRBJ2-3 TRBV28 ASSLIAGDSRDTQY
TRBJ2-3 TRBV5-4 ASSSGGQVNTDTQY